This TCR beta chain was retrieved from a study of OX40 agonist ivuxolimab in advanced cancers. Study-wide background: Among those treated, three patients had partial responses, one with hepatocellular carcinoma and two with cutaneous melanoma. General study findings and limits: Nonresponders included some who also had low normalized T-cell clonal expansion. Those patients achieving a partial response at 0.1-3.0 mg/kg showed among the lowest clonal expansion.

Comment on this clone: Its matching antigen is unknown.

This table comes from immunoSEQ multiplex PCR, and its TCRdb copy is limited to in-frame clones, with some not included. The sample shows tens of thousands of clones, 86% of them seen only once. Blood samples were obtained at baseline, cycle 4 day 1, and cycle 7 day 1. The CDR3 is made up of 16 amino acids. Germline CDR1 reads SGHNT; CDR2 reads YYREEE (reference sequence). The V end lost 0 bases, the J end lost 4 bases, and 16 bases lay between the germline ends. V gene TRBV5-4 combines with J gene TRBJ1-2; maybe TRBD1 (5 bases). Specimen: CD4+ or CD8+ T cells sorted from blood, collected in a trial of the OX40 agonist ivuxolimab. The receptor was derived from an adult with an advanced solid tumor such as melanoma, head and neck, liver or kidney cancer. The CDR3, as DNA: TGTGCCAGCAGCTTGGGGGGCAGGGTGATACCCTATGGCTACACCTTC. The encoded protein is CASSLGGRVIPYGYTF.